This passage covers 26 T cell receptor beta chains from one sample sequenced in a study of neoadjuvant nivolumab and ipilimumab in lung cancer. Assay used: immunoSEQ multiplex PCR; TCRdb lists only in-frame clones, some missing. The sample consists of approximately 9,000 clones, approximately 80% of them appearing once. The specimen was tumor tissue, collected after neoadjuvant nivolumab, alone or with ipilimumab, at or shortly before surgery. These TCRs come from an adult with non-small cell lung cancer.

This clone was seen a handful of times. This CDR3 is CASSEFWLGTEAFF. As DNA, the CDR3 is TGTGCCAGCAGTGAGTTTTGGTTGGGCACTGAAGCTTTCTTT. The chain uses TRBV6-1 and TRBJ1-1; D is ambiguous. The V end was cut by 3 bases, the J end by 4 bases, with 12 bases between. The CDR3 spans 14 residues. Germline CDR1 and CDR2: MNHNS and SASEGT.

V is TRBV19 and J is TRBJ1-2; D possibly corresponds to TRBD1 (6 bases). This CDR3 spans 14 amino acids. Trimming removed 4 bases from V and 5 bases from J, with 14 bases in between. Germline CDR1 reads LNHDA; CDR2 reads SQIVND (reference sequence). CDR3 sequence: CASSTGVRTYGYTF. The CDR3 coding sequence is TGTGCCAGTAGTACAGGGGTGAGGACTTATGGCTACACCTTC.

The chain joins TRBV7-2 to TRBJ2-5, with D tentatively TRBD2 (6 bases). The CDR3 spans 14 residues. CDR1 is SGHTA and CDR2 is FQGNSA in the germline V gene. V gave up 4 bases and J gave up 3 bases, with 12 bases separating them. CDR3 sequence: CASSYRRGKETQYF. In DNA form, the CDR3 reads TGTGCCAGCAGCTACCGCCGGGGGAAAGAGACCCAGTACTTC.

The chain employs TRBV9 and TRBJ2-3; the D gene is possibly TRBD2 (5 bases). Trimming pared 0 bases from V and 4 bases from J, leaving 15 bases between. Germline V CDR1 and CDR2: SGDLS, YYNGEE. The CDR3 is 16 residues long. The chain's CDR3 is CASSVDPGERADTQYF. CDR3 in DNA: TGTGCCAGCAGCGTAGATCCCGGGGAGAGGGCAGATACGCAGTATTTT.

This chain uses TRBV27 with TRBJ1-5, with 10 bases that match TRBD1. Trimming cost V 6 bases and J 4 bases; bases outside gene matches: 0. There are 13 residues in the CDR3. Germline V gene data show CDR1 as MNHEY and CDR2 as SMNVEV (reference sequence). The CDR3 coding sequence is TGTGCCAGCAGGGGACAGGGGAATCAGCCCCAGCATTTT. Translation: CASRGQGNQPQHF.

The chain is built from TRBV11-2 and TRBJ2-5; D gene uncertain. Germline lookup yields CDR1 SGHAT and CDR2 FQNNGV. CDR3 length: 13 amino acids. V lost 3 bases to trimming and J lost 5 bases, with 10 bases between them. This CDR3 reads CASSFRLSETQYF. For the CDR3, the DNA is TGTGCCAGCAGCTTTCGCCTGAGCGAGACCCAGTACTTC.

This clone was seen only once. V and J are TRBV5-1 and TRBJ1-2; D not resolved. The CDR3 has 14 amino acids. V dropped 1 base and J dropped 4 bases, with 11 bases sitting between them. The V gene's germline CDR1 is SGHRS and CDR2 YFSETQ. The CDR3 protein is CASSLLYGAYGYTF. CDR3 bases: TGCGCCAGCAGCTTGTTATACGGAGCCTATGGCTACACCTTC.

The CDR3 spells CASSSGDNYEQYF. The CDR3 bases are TGCGCCAGCAGCTCCGGGGACAACTACGAGCAGTACTTC. The rearrangement uses TRBV5-1 and TRBJ2-7; tentative D call: TRBD1 (6 bases). Between the trimmed V and J ends, which lost 3 bases and 3 bases, there was a span of 10 bases. This CDR3 spans 13 amino acids. Germline CDR1 SGHRS, CDR2 YFSETQ.

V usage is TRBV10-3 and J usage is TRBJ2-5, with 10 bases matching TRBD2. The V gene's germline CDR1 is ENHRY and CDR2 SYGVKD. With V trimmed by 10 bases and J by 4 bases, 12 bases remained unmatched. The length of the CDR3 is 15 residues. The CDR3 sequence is CATLQEREGRETQYF. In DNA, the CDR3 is TGTGCCACCCTTCAGGAGCGGGAGGGCCGAGAGACCCAGTACTTC.

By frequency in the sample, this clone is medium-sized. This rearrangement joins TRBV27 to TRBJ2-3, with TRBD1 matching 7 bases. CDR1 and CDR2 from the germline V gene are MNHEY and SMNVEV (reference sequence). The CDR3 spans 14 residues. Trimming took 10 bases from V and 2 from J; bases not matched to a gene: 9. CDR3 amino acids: CATRQGLYTDTQYF. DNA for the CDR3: TGTGCCACCCGACAGGGCCTATACACAGATACGCAGTATTTT.

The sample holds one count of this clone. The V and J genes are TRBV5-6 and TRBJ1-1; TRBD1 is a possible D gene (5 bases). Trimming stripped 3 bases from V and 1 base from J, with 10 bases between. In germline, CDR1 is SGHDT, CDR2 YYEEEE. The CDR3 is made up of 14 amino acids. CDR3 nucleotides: TGTGCCAGCAGCTACGACAGTAGGAACACTGAAGCTTTCTTT. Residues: CASSYDSRNTEAFF.

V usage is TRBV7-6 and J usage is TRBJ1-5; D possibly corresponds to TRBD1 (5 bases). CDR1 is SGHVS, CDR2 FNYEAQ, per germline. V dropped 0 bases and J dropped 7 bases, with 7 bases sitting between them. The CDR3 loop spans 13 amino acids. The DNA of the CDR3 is TGTGCCAGCAGCTTAGCTGGGGACCAGCCCCAGCATTTT. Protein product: CASSLAGDQPQHF.

CDR3 sequence reads: CASSLGVASEKLFF. The CDR3 coding sequence is TGTGCCAGCAGCTTAGGGGTGGCGTCTGAAAAACTGTTTTTT. The V and J genes are TRBV5-8 and TRBJ1-4; a possible D gene is TRBD1 (5 bases). The CDR3 consists of 14 residues. CDR1 SGHTS and CDR2 YDEGEE come from the germline V gene. V was pared by 2 bases and J by 7 bases, with 12 bases between.

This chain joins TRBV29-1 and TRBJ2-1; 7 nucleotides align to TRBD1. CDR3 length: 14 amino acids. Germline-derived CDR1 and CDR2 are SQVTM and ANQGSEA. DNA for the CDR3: TGCAGTTTAACAGGGGAAAGCTCCTACAATGAGCAGTTCTTC. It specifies CSLTGESSYNEQFF.

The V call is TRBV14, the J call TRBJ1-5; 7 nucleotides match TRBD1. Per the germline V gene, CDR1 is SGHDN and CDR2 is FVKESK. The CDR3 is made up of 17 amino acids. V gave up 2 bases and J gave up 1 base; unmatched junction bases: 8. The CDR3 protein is CASSQPKGAASNQPQHF. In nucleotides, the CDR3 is TGTGCCAGCAGCCAACCTAAGGGGGCGGCAAGCAATCAGCCCCAGCATTTT.

In DNA, the CDR3 is TGTGCCAGCAGTTCTCGCAGTGGGTATGGCTACACCTTC. The encoded protein is CASSSRSGYGYTF. This chain connects TRBV27 to TRBJ1-2; no clear D. The germline CDR1 and CDR2 sequences are MNHEY and SMNVEV (reference sequence). V gave up 4 bases and J gave up 5 bases, with 11 bases separating them. The CDR3 has 13 residues.

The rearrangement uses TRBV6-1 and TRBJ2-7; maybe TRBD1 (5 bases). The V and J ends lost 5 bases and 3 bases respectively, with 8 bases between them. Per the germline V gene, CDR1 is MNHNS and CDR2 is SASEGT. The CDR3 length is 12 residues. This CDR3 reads CASSSGIYEQYF. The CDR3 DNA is TGTGCCAGCAGTTCAGGGATCTACGAGCAGTACTTC.

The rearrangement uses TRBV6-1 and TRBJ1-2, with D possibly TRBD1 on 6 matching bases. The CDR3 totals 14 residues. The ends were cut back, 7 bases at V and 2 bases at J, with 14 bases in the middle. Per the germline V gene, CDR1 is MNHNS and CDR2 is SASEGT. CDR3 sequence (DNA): TGTGCCAGCATTAGGACACAGGGCAACTATGGCTACACCTTC. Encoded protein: CASIRTQGNYGYTF.

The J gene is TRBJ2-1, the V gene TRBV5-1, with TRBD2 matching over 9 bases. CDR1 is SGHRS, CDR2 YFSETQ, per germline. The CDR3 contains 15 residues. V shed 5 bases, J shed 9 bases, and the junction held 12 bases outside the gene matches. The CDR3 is CASSYSGSKLSEQFF. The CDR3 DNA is TGCGCCAGCAGTTATAGCGGGAGTAAATTAAGTGAGCAGTTCTTC. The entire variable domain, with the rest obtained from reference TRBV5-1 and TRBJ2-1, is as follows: KAGVTQTPRYLIKTRGQQVTLSCSPISGHRSVSWYQQTPGQGLQFLFEYFSETQRNKGNFPGRFSGRQFSNSRSEMNVSTLELGDSALYLCASSYSGSKLSEQFFGPGTRLTVL.

DNA of the CDR3: TGTGCCAGCAGTCAACAGGCCCCCTACGAGCAGTACTTC. It codes for CASSQQAPYEQYF. The gene calls are TRBV7-2 and TRBJ2-7; possible D gene TRBD1, 5 bases. CDR1 is SGHTA, CDR2 FQGNSA, per germline. This CDR3 comprises 13 residues. Trimming cost V 6 bases and J 2 bases, with 11 bases left between them.

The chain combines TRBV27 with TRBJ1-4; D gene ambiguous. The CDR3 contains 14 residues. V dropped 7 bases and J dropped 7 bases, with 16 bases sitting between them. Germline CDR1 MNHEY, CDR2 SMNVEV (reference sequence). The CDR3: CASKVRRVSEKLFF. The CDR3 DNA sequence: TGTGCCAGCAAAGTGCGGAGGGTGTCTGAAAAACTGTTTTTT.

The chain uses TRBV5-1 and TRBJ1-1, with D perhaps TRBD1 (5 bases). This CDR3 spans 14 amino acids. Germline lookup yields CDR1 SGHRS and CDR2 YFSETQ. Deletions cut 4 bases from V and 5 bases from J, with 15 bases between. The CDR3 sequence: CASSPGTVGTEAFF. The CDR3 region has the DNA TGCGCCAGCAGCCCAGGGACGGTAGGGACTGAAGCTTTCTTT. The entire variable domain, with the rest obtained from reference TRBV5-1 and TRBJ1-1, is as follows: KAGVTQTPRYLIKTRGQQVTLSCSPISGHRSVSWYQQTPGQGLQFLFEYFSETQRNKGNFPGRFSGRQFSNSRSEMNVSTLELGDSALYLCASSPGTVGTEAFFGQGTRLTVV.

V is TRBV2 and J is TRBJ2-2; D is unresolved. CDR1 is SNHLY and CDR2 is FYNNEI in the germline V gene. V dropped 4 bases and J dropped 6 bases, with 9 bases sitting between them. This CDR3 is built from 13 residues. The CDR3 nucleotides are TGTGCCAGCAGTGTACAAGGTGCCGGGGAGCTGTTTTTT. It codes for CASSVQGAGELFF.

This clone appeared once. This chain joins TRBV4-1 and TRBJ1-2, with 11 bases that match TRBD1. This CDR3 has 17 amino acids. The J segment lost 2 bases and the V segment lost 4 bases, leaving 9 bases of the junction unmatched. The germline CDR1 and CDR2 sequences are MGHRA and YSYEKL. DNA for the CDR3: TGCGCCAGCAGCCCAGGACAGGGGGCCCTCGGAAACTATGGCTACACCTTC. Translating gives CASSPGQGALGNYGYTF.

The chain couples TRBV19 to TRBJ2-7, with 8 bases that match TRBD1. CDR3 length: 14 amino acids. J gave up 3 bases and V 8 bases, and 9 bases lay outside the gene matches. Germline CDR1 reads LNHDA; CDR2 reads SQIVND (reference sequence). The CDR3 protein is CASSGGPSVYEQYF. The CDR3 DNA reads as TGTGCCAGTTCAGGGGGCCCCAGCGTCTACGAGCAGTACTTC.

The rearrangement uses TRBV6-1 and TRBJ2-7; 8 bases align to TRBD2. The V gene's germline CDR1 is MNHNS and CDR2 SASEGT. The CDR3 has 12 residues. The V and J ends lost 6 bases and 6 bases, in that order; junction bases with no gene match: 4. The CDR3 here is CASSSTSGEQYF. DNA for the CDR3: TGTGCCAGCAGCTCAACTAGCGGCGAGCAGTACTTC.